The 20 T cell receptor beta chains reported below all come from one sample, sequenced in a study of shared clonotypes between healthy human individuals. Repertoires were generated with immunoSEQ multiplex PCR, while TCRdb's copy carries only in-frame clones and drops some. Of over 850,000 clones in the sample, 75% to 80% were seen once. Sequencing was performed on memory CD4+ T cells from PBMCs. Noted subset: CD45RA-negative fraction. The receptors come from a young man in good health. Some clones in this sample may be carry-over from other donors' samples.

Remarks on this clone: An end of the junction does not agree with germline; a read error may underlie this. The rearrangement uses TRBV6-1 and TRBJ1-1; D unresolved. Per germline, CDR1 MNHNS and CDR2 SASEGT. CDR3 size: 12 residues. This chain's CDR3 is CANSEAIAEAFF. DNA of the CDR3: TGTGCCAACAGTGAAGCGATAGCTGAAGCTTTCTTT.

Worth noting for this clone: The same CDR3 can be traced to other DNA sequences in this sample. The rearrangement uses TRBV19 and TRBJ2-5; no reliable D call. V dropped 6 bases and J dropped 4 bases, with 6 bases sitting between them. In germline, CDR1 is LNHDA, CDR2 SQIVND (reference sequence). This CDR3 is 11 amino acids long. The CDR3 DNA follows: TGTGCCAGTAGCACCGGAGAGACCCAGTACTTC. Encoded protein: CASSTGETQYF.

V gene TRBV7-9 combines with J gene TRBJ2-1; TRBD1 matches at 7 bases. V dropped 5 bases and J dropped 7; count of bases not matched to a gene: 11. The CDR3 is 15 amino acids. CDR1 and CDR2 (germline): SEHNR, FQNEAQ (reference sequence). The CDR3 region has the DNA TGTGCCAGCAGCCCCGACAGGGTGATCGGGAATGAGCAGTTCTTC. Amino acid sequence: CASSPDRVIGNEQFF.

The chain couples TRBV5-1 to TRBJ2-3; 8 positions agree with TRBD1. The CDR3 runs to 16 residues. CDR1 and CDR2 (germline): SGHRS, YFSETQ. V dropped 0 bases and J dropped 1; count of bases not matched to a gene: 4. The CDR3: CASSLVSGGGTDTQYF. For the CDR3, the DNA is TGCGCCAGCAGCTTGGTGTCAGGGGGCGGCACAGATACGCAGTATTTT.

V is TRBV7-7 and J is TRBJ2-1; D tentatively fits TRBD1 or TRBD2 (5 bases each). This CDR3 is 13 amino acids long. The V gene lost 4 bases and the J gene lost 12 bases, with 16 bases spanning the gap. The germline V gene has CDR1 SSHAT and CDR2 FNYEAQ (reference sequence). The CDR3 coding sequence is TGTGCCAGCAGCTCCTCGGGGCGAGATGGGCAGTTCTTC. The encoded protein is CASSSSGRDGQFF.

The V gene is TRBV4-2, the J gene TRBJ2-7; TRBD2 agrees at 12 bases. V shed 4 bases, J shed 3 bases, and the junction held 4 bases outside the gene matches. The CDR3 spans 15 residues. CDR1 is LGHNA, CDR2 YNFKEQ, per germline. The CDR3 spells CASSRGLAGSYEQYF. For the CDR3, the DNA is TGTGCCAGCAGCCGCGGACTAGCGGGGAGCTACGAGCAGTACTTC.

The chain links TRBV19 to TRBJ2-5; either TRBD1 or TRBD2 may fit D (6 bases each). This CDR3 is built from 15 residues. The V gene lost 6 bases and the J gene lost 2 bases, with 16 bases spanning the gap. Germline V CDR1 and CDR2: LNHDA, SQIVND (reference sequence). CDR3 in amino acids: CASSPLGGGQETQYF. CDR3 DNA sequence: TGTGCCAGTAGCCCCTTAGGAGGGGGGCAAGAGACCCAGTACTTC. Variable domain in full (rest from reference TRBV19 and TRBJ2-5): DGGITQSPKYLFRKEGQNVTLSCEQNLNHDAMYWYRQDPGQGLRLIYYSQIVNDFQKGDIAEGYSVSREKKESFPLTVTSAQKNPTAFYLCASSPLGGGQETQYFGPGTRLLVL.

In DNA, the CDR3 is TGTGCCAGCAGGCTTGGGACAGGGCTTCGCTATGGCTACACCTTC. It yields the protein CASRLGTGLRYGYTF. The chain couples TRBV6-5 to TRBJ1-2; TRBD1 aligns across 9 bases. Trimming took 6 bases from V and 4 from J; bases not matched to a gene: 9. CDR1 is MNHEY, CDR2 SVGAGI, per germline. The CDR3 is 15 residues long.

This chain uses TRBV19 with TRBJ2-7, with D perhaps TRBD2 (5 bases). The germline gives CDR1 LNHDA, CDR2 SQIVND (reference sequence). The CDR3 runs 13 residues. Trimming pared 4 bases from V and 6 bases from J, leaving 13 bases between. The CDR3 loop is CASSTHISGEQYF. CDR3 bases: TGTGCCAGTAGTACACACATAAGCGGCGAGCAGTACTTC. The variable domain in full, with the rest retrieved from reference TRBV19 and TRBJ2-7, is DGGITQSPKYLFRKEGQNVTLSCEQNLNHDAMYWYRQDPGQGLRLIYYSQIVNDFQKGDIAEGYSVSREKKESFPLTVTSAQKNPTAFYLCASSTHISGEQYFGPGTRLTVT.

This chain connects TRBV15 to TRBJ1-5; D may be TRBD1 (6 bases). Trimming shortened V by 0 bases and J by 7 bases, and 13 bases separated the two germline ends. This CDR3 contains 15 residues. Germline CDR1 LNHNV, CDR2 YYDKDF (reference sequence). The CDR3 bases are TGTGCCACCAGCAGAGATCGGTTGAGGGGGCAGCCCCAGCATTTT. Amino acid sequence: CATSRDRLRGQPQHF.

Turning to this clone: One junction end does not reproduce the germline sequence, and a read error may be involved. CDR3 sequence: CASSLFAGVIAF. The CDR3 DNA reads TGTGCCAGCAGTTTATTTGCAGGGGTGATCGCCTTC. J is TRBJ1-2 and V is TRBV28; TRBD1 might be the D (6 bases). The length of the CDR3 is 12 residues. Germline V lookup: CDR1 MDHEN, CDR2 SYDVKM.

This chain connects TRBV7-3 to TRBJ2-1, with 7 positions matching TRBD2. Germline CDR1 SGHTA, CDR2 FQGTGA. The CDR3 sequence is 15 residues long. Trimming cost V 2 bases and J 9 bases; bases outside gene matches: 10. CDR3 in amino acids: CASSLLGTSALEQFF. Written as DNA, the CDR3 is TGTGCCAGCAGCTTATTGGGAACTAGCGCTCTTGAGCAGTTCTTC.

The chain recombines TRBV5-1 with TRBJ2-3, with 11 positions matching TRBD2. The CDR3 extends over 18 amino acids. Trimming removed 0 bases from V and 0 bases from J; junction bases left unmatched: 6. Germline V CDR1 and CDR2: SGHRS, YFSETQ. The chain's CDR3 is CASSLELAGASSTDTQYF. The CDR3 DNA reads TGCGCCAGCAGCTTGGAACTAGCGGGGGCCTCTAGCACAGATACGCAGTATTTT. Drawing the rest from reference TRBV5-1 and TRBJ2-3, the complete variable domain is KAGVTQTPRYLIKTRGQQVTLSCSPISGHRSVSWYQQTPGQGLQFLFEYFSETQRNKGNFPGRFSGRQFSNSRSEMNVSTLELGDSALYLCASSLELAGASSTDTQYFGPGTRLTVL.

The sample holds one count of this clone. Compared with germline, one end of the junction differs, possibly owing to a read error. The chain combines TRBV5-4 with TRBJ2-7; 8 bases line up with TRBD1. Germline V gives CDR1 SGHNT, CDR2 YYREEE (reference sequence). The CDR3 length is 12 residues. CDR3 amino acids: CASSFRRDRPDF. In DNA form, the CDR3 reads TGTGCCAGCAGCTTTCGCCGGGACAGGCCCGATTTC.

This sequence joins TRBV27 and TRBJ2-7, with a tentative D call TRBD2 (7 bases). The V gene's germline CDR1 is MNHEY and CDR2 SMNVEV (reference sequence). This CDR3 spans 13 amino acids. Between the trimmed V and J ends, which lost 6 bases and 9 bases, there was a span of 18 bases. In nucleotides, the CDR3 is TGTGCCAGCAGCCGACAGGCCTCGGGAGGGCAGTACTTC. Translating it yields CASSRQASGGQYF.

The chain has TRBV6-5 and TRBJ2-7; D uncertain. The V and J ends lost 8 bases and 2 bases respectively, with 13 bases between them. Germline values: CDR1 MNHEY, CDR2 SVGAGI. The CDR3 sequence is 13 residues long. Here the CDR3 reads CASANHPPYEQYF. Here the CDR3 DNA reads TGTGCCAGCGCCAACCACCCCCCCTACGAGCAGTACTTC.

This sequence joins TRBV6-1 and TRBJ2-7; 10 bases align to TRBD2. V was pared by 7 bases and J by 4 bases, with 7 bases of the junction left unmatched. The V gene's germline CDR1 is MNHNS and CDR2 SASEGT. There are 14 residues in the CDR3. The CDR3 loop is CASTPLAGVYEQYF. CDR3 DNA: TGTGCCAGCACTCCCCTAGCGGGAGTATACGAGCAGTACTTC.

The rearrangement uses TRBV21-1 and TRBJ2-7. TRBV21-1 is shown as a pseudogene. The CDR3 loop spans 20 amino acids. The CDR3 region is CASSKPEGFRRGGSPYEQYF. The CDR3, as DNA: TGTGCCAGCAGCAAGCCCGAGGGATTCAGGAGAGGGGGGAGCCCCTACGAGCAGTACTTC.

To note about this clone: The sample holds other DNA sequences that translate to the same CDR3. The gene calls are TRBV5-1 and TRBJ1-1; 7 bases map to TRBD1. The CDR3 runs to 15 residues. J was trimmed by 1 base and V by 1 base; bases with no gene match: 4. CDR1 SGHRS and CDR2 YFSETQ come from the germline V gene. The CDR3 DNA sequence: TGCGCCAGCAGCTTGTCCGGGACAGCGAACACTGAAGCTTTCTTT. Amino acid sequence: CASSLSGTANTEAFF.

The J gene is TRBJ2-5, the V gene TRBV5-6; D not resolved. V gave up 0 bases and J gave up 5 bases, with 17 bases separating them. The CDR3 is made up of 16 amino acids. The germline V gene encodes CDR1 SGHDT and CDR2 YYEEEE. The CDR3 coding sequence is TGTGCCAGCAGCTTGGGTTGGCGTCCGTTCCGGGAGACCCAGTACTTC. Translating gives CASSLGWRPFRETQYF.